This T cell receptor (beta chain) was sequenced during a study of blood T cells in healthy people across ages. Looking at the study overall: Template switching picked up about one barcoded beta molecule for each two T cells. Notes on the study in general: The authors considered diversity estimates from one million T cells to be underestimates. Roughly linear age-related decline in beta diversity appeared, significant by age 40. A strong correlation between TCR beta diversity and naive T cell percentage was seen.

Regarding this clonotype: What it recognizes is unknown.

The CDR3 is 15 residues long. The V end was cut by 4 bases, the J end by 0 bases, with 11 bases between. CDR1 is SGHRS, CDR2 YFSETQ, per germline. Through a sample-barcoded 5' primer and a J-beta primer mix, a second PCR was run for roughly 7 to 11 cycles. Each CDR3 protein gets one entry after TCRdb re-called the 5' RACE reads with MiXCR. Of roughly 1.6 million distinct CDR3 sequences detected, roughly 32% appear once; the ten largest clones hold 10% to 12%. The genes are TRBV5-1 and TRBJ2-4; no reliable D call. Sequenced: blood. The TCR originated in a woman aged 25 to 39 in good health. The CDR3 nucleotides are TGCGCCAGCAGCGACCCGAGCATAGCCAAAAACATTCAGTACTTC. It encodes CASSDPSIAKNIQYF.